This T cell receptor beta chain was sequenced during a study of human T cells and chemical hapten exposure. CDR1 is LGHDT and CDR2 is YNNKEL in the germline V gene (reference sequence). Unmatched junction bases numbered 9, after V lost 2 bases and J lost 7 bases. This CDR3 contains 17 residues. Stated time point: patch test 3, about 24 weeks after DPC sensitization. The treatment denotes: therapeutic diphenylcyclopropenone sensitization with weekly scalp DPC. Donors were 18 to 70-year-old alopecia patients suitable for DPC. This clonotype was seen ten or more times. Individual cDNA molecules (in the library) carried attached unique molecular identifiers. TCRdb redid the calling of the RACE reads with MiXCR, one entry per CDR3 protein. This table holds over 65,000 distinct CDR3 sequences, 11% found once.

The chain links TRBV3-1 to TRBJ1-6; 9 nucleotides match TRBD1. The sequence was collected from a woman between 45 and 60 years old with alopecia areata. Some clones in this sample may be carry-over from other donors' samples. This specimen consisted of whole blood, obtained in connection with sensitization to the hapten diphenylcyclopropenone (DPC). As DNA, the CDR3 is TGTGCCAGCAGCCAAAAGCTTCCGGGACAGGGAAATTCACCCCTCCACTTT. This codes for CASSQKLPGQGNSPLHF.